The rows below give T cell receptor beta chains drawn from one sample of a study of control samples from healthy donors and cancer patients. Profiling relied on immunoSEQ multiplex PCR, and the TCRdb table lists in-frame clones only, not all of them. The sample lists under 150,000 clones; 85% to 90% were seen once. The specimen was PBMCs. All receptors come from a man between 50 and 59 years old with head and neck cancer. CDR3s include the opening cysteine and the closing phenylalanine or tryptophan. The D gene is left open where the match is weak. Only part of the rows carry a size: once, few, many, or a class if the clone is expanded.

clone size	V gene	D gene	J gene	CDR3 DNA	CDR3 protein
once	TRBV6-5	.	TRBJ2-5	TGTGCCAGCGGTTCGTGGGGGACCCAGTACTTC	CASGSWGTQYF
.	TRBV23-1	TRBD1	TRBJ1-1	TGCGCCACCTCGCTCGACAGGGGGCGTCGGAGAACTGAAGCTTTCTTT	CATSLDRGRRRTEAFF
.	TRBV29-1	.	TRBJ2-1	TGCAGCGTTGGACTGATTGGTGAGCAGTTCTTC	CSVGLIGEQFF
.	TRBV28	TRBD1	TRBJ1-4	TGTGCCAGCAGTCCGTCCGGGCAGGGGGCGAATGAAAAACTGTTTTTT	CASSPSGQGANEKLFF
few	TRBV25-1	TRBD1	TRBJ1-6	TGTGCCAGCAGTGAACAGGGGGCGGTAAATTCACCCCTCCACTTT	CASSEQGAVNSPLHF
.	TRBV5-1	.	TRBJ2-2	TGCGCCAGCAGCTGGCCTACTCGCGTTTTAGCCAACACCGGGGAGCTGTTTTTT	CASSWPTRVLANTGELFF
.	TRBV6-6	.	TRBJ1-5	TGTGCCAGCATGAAAGCCTCCAATCAGCCCCAGCATTTT	CASMKASNQPQHF
.	TRBV5-1	.	TRBJ2-1	TGCGCCAGCAGCTTGTATGGAGCTGAGCAGTTCTTC	CASSLYGAEQFF
.	TRBV9	TRBD1	TRBJ2-1	TGTGCCAGCAGCGTAGTGCCGGGACAGGGGGAGCTAAGGCAGTTCTTC	CASSVVPGQGELRQFF
.	TRBV7-2	TRBD2	TRBJ2-7	TGTGCCAGCAGCTTAGTTCCTAGCGGTCTCTACGAGCAGTACTTC	CASSLVPSGLYEQYF
.	TRBV15	TRBD1	TRBJ1-5	TGTGCCACCAGCACGCGGGACAGGGGAGGATCCAATCAGCCCCAGCATTTT	CATSTRDRGGSNQPQHF
.	TRBV12-3/TRBV12-4	.	TRBJ1-2	TGTGCCAGCAGTTCAGGGGTAGGTGGCTACACCTTC	CASSSGVGGYTF
.	TRBV19	.	TRBJ1-1	TGTGCCAGTAGTACTTCAGTGAACACTGAAGCTTTCTTT	CASSTSVNTEAFF
.	TRBV24-1	.	TRBJ2-7	TGTGCCACCAGTGATCAAGGAGGTCCCCCCTACGAGCAGTACTTC	CATSDQGGPPYEQYF
.	TRBV28	TRBD1	TRBJ1-4	TGTGCCAGCAGTTCGGGACAGGGGGCGAGGAATGAAAAACTGTTTTTT	CASSSGQGARNEKLFF
.	TRBV20-1	.	TRBJ2-7	TGCAGTGCTAGAGGACAGGACGTCCTCTACTTC	CSARGQDVLYF
.	TRBV19	.	TRBJ2-4	TGTGCCAGTAGTAGAATAGCTGACATTCAGTACTTC	CASSRIADIQYF
once	TRBV30	TRBD1	TRBJ1-1	TGTGCCTGGAGTGGGACAGGGGTAACTGAAGCTTTCTTT	CAWSGTGVTEAFF
.	TRBV27	.	TRBJ2-3	TGTGCCAGCAGCCTGTTATTAAGGACAGATACGCAGTATTTT	CASSLLLRTDTQYF